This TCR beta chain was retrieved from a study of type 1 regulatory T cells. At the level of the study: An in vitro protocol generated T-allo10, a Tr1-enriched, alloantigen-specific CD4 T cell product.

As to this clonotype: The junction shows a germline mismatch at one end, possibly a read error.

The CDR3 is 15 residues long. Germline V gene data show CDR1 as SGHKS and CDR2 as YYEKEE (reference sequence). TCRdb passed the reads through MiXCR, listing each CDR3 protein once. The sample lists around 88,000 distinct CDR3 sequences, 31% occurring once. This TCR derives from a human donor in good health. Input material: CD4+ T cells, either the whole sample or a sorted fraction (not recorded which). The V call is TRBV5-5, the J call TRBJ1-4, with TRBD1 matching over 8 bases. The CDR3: CAGSPLQGVGEKLFF. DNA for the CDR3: TGTGCCGGCAGCCCTCTACAGGGGGTAGGAGAAAAACTGTTTTTT.